The T cell receptor beta chain described here comes from a study of T cell repertoires in cytomegalovirus infection. Study information: It was recently identified HLA-C-restricted and well-studied HLA-B-restricted CMV epitopes that the study used. Based on public TCR beta signatures, there were indications of CMV infection and of a matching HLA type. The study's findings and limits: Cumulative public TCR beta family frequency identified CMV carriers with the relevant HLA. In two of eight donors, the top clonotype was HLA-C-restricted CMV-specific.

Each CDR3 protein gets one entry after TCRdb re-called the reads with MiXCR. The sample consists of tens of thousands of distinct CDR3 sequences, more than 40% of them appearing once. CDR3 length equals 14 residues. Germline CDR1 and CDR2: MNHEY and SMNVEV (reference sequence). The V gene lost 7 bases and the J gene lost 2 bases, with 15 bases spanning the gap. A word on this clonotype: What it recognizes is unknown.

The specimen was CD8+ T cells from cultured PBMCs, collected from culture after CMV antigen stimulation. The TCR originated in a human donor in good health (CMV status not recorded). Some clones in this sample may be carry-over from other donors' samples. The chain couples TRBV27 to TRBJ2-7; weak D call: TRBD2 (6 bases). CDR3 coding DNA: TGTGCCAGCAAAGCAGGGAGGCTGACCTACGAGCAGTACTTC. As protein: CASKAGRLTYEQYF.